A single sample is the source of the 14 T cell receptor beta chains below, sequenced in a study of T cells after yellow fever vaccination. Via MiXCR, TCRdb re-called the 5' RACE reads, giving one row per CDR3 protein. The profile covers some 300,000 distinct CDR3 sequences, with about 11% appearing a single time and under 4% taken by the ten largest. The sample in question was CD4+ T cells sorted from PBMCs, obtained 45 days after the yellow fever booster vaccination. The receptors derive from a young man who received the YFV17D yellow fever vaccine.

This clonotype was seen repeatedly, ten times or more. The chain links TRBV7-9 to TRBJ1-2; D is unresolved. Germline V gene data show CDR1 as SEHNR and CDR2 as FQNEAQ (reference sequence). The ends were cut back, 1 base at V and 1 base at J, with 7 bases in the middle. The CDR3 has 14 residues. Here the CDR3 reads CASSLGRNNYGYTF. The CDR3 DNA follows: TGTGCCAGCAGCTTAGGGCGGAATAACTATGGCTACACCTTC.

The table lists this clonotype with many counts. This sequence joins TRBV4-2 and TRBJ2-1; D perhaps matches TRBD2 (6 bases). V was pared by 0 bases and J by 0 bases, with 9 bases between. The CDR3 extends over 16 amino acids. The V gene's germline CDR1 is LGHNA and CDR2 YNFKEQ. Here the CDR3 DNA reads TGTGCCAGCAGCCAAGACCAACTAGCCTCCTACAATGAGCAGTTCTTC. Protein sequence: CASSQDQLASYNEQFF.

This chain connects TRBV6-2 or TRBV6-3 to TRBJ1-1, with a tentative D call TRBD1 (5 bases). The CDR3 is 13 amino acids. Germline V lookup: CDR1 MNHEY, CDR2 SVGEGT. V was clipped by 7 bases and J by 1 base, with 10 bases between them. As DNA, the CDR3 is TGTGCCAGCATCCACGGGGGGAACACTGAAGCTTTCTTT. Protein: CASIHGGNTEAFF.

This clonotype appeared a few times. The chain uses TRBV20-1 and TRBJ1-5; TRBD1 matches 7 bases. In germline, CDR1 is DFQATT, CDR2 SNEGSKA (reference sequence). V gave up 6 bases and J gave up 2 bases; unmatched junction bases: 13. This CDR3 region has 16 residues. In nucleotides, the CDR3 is TGCAGTGCGAGCCGACAGGGTCTGATTCGCAATCAGCCCCAGCATTTT. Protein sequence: CSASRQGLIRNQPQHF.

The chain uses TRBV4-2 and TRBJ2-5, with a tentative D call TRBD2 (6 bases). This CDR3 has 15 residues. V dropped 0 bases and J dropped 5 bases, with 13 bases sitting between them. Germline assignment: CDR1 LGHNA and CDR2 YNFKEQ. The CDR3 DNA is TGTGCCAGCAGCCAAGATTTACTAGCTGGGGAGACCCAGTACTTC. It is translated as CASSQDLLAGETQYF.

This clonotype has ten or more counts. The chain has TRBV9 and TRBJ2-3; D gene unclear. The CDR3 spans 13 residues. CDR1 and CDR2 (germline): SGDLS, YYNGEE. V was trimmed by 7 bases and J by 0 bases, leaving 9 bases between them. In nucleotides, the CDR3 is TGTGCCAGCTCAGTGGGGAGCACAGATACGCAGTATTTT. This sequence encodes CASSVGSTDTQYF. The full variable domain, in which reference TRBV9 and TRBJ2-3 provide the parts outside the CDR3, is DSGVTQTPKHLITATGQRVTLRCSPRSGDLSVYWYQQSLDQGLQFLIQYYNGEERAKGNILERFSAQQFPDLHSELNLSSLELGDSALYFCASSVGSTDTQYFGPGTRLTVL.

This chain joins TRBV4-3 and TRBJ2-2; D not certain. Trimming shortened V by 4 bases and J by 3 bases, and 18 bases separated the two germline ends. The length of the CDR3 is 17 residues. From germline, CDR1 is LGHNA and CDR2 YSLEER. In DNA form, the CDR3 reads TGCGCCAGCAGCCCGTCCCGGTCGTCGGGCGACACCGGGGAGCTGTTTTTT. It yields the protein CASSPSRSSGDTGELFF.

For the CDR3, the DNA is TGTGCCAGCAGTCCGAGACAGGGAGCTAACTATGGCTACACCTTC. Its translation is CASSPRQGANYGYTF. The chain uses TRBV6-2 or TRBV6-3 and TRBJ1-2; 7 nucleotides match TRBD1. With V trimmed by 5 bases and J by 0 bases, 6 bases remained unmatched. The length of the CDR3 is 15 residues. The germline CDR1 and CDR2 sequences are MNHEY and SVGEGT.

The CDR3 spells CASSVAAQGESPLHF. For the CDR3, the DNA is TGTGCCAGCAGCGTAGCTGCGCAGGGCGAATCACCCCTCCACTTT. The chain uses TRBV9 and TRBJ1-6; D is possibly TRBD1 (5 bases). The length of the CDR3 is 15 residues. Germline-derived CDR1 and CDR2 are SGDLS and YYNGEE. V shed 0 bases and J shed 10 bases, with 14 bases lying between them.

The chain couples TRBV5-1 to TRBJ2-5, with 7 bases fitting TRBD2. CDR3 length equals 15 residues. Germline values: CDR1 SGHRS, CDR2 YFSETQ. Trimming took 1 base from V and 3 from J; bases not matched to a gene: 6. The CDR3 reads CASSLQAGSEETQYF. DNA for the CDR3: TGCGCCAGCAGCTTGCAAGCGGGGTCGGAAGAGACCCAGTACTTC.

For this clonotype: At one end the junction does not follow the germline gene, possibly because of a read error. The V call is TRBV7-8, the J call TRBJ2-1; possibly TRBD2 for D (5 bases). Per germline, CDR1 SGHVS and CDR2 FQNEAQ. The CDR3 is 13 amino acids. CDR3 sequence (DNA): TGTGCCAGCAGCCTAGCCTCTCCCATGGGGCAGTTCTTC. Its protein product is CASSLASPMGQFF.

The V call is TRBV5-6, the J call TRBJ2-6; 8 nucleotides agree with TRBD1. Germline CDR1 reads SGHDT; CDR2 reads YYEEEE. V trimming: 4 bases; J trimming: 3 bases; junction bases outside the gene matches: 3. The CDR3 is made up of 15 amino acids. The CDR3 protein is CASSETGVGANVLTF. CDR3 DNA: TGTGCCAGCAGCGAGACAGGGGTTGGGGCCAACGTCCTGACTTTC.

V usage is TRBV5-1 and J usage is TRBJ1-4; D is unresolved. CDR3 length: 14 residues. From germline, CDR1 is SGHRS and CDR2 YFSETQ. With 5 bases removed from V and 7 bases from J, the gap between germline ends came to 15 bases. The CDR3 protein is CASRGRTWGEKLFF. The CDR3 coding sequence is TGCGCCAGCAGGGGCCGGACCTGGGGTGAAAAACTGTTTTTT.

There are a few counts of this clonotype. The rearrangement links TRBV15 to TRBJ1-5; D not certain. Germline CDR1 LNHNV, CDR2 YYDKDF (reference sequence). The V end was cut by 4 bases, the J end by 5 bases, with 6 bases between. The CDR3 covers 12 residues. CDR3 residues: CATSTGYQPQHF. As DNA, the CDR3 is TGTGCCACCAGCACAGGTTATCAGCCCCAGCATTTT.